This TCR beta chain was captured by sequencing in a study of lung T cells in sarcoidosis with Löfgren's syndrome. Points from the study as a whole: Multiple Löfgren's syndrome patients reportedly shared TRAV12-1 and TRBV2 CDR3 motifs, suggesting public CD4+ TCRs.

Regarding this clonotype: Its antigen is not known.

Germline CDR1 is SGHAT and CDR2 is FQNNGV. This CDR3 contains 12 residues. The germline V and J ends were trimmed by 5 bases and 14 bases, with 13 bases remaining between them. TCRdb used MiXCR to reprocess the reads, holding one entry per CDR3 protein. This table holds 7,000 to 9,000 distinct CDR3 sequences, 21% found once. The sequenced material came from CD4+ T cells from bronchoalveolar lavage fluid. This TCR derives from a human donor with sarcoidosis (Löfgren's syndrome or another form), or a control subject (not recorded which). The chain is built from TRBV11-2 and TRBJ1-6; TRBD1 is a possible D gene (6 bases). Written as DNA, the CDR3 is TGTGCCAGCAGCGTCCCAGGGGAAGCCCTCCACTTT. It codes for CASSVPGEALHF.